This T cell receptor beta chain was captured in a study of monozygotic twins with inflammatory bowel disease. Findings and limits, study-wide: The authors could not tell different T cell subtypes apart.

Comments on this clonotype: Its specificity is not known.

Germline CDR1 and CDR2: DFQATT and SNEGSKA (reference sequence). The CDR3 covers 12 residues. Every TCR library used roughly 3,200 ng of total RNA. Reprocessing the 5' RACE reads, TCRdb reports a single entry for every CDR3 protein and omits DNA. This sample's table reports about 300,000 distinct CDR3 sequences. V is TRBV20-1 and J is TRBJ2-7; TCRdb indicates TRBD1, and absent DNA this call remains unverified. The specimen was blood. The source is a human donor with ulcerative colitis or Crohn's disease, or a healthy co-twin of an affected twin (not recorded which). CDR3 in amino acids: CSAGGQFYEQYF.